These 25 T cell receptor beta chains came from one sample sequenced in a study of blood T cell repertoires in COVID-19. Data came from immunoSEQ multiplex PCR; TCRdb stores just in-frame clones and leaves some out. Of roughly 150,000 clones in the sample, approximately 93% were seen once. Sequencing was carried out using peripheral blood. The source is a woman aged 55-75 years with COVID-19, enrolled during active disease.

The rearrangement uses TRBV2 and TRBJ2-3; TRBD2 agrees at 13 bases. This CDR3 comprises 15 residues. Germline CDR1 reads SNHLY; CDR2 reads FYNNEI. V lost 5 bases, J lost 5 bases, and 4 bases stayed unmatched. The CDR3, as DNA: TGTGCCAGCAGTCCACTAGCGGGGGGGAGAGATACGCAGTATTTT. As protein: CASSPLAGGRDTQYF.

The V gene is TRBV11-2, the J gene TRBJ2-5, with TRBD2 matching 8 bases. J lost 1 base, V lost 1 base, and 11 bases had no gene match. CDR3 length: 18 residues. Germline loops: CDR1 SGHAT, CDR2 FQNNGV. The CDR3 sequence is CASSLGLVAGGSQETQYF. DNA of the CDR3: TGTGCCAGCAGCTTAGGTTTGGTTGCGGGGGGTTCCCAAGAGACCCAGTACTTC.

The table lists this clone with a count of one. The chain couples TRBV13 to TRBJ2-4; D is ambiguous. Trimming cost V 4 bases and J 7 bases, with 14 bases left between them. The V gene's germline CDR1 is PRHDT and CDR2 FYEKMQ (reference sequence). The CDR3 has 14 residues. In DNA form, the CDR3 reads TGTGCCAGCAGCTCCCCGCCTAGATCCAACATTCAGTACTTC. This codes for CASSSPPRSNIQYF.

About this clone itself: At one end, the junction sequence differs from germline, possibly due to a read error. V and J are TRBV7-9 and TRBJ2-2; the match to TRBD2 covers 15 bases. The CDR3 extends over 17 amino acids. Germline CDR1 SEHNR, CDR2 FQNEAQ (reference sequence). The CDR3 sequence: CASSGTSGGQNAGELFF. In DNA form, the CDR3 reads TGTGCCAGCAGCGGGACTAGCGGGGGGCAGAACGCCGGGGAGCTGTTTTTT.

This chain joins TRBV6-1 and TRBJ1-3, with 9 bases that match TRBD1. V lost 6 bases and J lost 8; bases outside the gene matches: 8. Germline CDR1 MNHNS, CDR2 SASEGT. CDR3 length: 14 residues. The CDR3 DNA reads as TGTGCCAGCAGCAGGGACAGGGCCTCGGACACCATATATTTT. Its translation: CASSRDRASDTIYF.

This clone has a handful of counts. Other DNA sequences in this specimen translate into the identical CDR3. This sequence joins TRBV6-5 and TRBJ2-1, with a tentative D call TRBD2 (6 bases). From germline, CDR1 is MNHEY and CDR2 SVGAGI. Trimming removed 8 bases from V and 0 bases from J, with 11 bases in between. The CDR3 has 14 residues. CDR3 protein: CASSRGSSYNEQFF. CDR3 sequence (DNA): TGTGCCAGCTCACGGGGGAGCTCCTACAATGAGCAGTTCTTC.

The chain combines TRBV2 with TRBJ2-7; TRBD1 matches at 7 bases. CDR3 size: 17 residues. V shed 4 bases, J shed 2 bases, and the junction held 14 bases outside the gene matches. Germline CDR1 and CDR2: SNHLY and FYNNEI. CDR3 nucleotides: TGTGCCAGCAGTGTACGAGGGGGCTTATCCAACCCCTACGAGCAGTACTTC. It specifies CASSVRGGLSNPYEQYF. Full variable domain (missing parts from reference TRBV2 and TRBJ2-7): EPEVTQTPSHQVTQMGQEVILRCVPISNHLYFYWYRQILGQKVEFLVSFYNNEISEKSEIFDDQFSVERPDGSNFTLKIRSTKLEDSAMYFCASSVRGGLSNPYEQYFGPGTRLTVT.

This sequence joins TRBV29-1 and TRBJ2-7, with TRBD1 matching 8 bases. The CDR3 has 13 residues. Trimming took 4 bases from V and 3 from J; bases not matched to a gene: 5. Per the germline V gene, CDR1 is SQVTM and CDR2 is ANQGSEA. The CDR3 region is CSVGVTGGYEQYF. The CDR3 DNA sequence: TGCAGCGTTGGAGTAACAGGGGGCTACGAGCAGTACTTC.

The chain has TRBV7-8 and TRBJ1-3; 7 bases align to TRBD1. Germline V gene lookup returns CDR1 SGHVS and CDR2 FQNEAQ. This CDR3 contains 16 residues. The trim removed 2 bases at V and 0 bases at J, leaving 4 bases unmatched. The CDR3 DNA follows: TGTGCCAGCAGCTTACTACAGGGGAACTCTGGAAACACCATATATTTT. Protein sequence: CASSLLQGNSGNTIYF.

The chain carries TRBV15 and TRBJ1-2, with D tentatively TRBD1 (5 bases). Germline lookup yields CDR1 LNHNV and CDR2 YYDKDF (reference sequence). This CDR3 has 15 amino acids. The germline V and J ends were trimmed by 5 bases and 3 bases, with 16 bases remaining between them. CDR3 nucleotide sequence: TGTGCCACCAGCCCAAACTACGACAGACACTATGGCTACACCTTC. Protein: CATSPNYDRHYGYTF.

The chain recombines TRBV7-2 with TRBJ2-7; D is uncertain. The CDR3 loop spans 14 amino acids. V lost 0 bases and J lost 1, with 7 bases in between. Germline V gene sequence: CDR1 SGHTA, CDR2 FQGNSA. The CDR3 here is CASSLAYSSYEQYF. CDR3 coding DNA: TGTGCCAGCAGCTTAGCGTACAGTTCCTACGAGCAGTACTTC.

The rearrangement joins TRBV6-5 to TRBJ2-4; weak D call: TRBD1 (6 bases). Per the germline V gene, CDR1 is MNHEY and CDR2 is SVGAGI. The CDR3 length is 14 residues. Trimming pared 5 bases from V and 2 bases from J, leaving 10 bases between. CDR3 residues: CASSTQGTKNIQYF. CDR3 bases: TGTGCCAGCAGTACACAGGGAACCAAAAACATTCAGTACTTC.

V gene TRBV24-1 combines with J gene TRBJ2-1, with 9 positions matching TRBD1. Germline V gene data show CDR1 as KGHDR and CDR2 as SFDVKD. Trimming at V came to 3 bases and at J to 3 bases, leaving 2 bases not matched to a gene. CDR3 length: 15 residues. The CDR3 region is CATSDTGGRYNEQFF. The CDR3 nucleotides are TGTGCCACCAGTGATACAGGGGGCCGCTACAATGAGCAGTTCTTC.

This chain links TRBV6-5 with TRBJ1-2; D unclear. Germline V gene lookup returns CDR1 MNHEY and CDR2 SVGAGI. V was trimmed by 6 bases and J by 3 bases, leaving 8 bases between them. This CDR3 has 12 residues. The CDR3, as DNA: TGTGCCAGCAGGACACCAGACTATGGCTACACCTTC. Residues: CASRTPDYGYTF.

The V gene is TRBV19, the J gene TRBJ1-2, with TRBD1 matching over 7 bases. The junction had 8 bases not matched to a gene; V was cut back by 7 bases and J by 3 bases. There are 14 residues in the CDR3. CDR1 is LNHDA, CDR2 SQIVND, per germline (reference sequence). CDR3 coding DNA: TGTGCCAGTAATGGGGACAGAAACTACTATGGCTACACCTTC. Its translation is CASNGDRNYYGYTF.

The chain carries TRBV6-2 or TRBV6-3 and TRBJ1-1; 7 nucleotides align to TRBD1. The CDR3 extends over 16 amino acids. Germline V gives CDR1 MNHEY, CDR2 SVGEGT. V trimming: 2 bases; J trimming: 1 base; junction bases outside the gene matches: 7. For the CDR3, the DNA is TGTGCCAGCAGTTACCGACAGGGAGTAAGGAACACTGAAGCTTTCTTT. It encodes CASSYRQGVRNTEAFF.

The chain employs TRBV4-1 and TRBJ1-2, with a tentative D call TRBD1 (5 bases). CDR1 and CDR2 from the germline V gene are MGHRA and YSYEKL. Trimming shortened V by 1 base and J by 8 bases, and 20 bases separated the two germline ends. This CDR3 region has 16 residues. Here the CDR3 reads CASSQGITGQVYGYTF. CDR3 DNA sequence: TGCGCCAGCAGCCAAGGGATTACAGGCCAAGTGTACGGCTACACCTTC.

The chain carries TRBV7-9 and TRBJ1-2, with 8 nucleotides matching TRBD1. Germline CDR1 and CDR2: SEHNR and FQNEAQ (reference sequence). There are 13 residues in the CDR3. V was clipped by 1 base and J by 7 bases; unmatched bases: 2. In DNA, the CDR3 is TGTGCCAGCAGCTTAGTACAGGGGGTTGGCTACACCTTC. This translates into CASSLVQGVGYTF.

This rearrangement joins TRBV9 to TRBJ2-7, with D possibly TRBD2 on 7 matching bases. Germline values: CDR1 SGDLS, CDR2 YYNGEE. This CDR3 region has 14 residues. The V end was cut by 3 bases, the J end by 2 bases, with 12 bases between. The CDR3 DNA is TGTGCCAGCAGCGAGGGGGGGGCACCCTACGAGCAGTACTTC. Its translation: CASSEGGAPYEQYF. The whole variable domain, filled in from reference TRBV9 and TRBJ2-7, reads DSGVTQTPKHLITATGQRVTLRCSPRSGDLSVYWYQQSLDQGLQFLIQYYNGEERAKGNILERFSAQQFPDLHSELNLSSLELGDSALYFCASSEGGAPYEQYFGPGTRLTVT.

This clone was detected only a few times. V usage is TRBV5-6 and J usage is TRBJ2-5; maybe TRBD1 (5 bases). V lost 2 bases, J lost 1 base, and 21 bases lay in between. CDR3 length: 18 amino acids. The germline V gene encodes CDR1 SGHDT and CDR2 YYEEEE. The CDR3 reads CASSLLRKGRSVQETQYF. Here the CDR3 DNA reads TGTGCCAGCAGCTTACTCCGGAAGGGGCGTTCAGTCCAAGAGACCCAGTACTTC.

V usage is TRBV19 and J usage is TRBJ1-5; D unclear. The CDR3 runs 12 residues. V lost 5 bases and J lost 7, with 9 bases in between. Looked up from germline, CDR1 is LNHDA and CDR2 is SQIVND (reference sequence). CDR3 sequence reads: CASSLSEQPQHF. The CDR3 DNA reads TGTGCCAGTAGTTTGTCCGAGCAGCCCCAGCATTTT.

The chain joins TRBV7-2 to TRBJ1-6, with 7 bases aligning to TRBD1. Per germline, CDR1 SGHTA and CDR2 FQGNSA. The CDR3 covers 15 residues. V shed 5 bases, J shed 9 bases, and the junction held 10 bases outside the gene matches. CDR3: CASSTRQGESSPLHF. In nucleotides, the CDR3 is TGTGCCAGCAGCACGAGACAGGGAGAAAGTTCACCCCTCCACTTT.

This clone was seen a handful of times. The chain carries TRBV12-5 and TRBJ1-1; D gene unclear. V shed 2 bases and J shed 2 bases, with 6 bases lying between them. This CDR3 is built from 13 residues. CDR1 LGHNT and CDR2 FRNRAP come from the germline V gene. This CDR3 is CASGLQVNTEAFF. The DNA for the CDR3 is TGTGCTAGTGGTTTGCAGGTAAACACTGAAGCTTTCTTT.

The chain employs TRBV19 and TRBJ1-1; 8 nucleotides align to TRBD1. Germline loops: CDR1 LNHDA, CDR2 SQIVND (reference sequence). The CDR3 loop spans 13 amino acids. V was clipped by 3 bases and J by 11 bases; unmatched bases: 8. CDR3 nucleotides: TGTGCCAGTAGTATTGTACAGGGGGATGATGCTTTCTTT. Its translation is CASSIVQGDDAFF. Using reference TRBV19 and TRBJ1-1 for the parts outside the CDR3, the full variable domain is DGGITQSPKYLFRKEGQNVTLSCEQNLNHDAMYWYRQDPGQGLRLIYYSQIVNDFQKGDIAEGYSVSREKKESFPLTVTSAQKNPTAFYLCASSIVQGDDAFFGQGTRLTVV.

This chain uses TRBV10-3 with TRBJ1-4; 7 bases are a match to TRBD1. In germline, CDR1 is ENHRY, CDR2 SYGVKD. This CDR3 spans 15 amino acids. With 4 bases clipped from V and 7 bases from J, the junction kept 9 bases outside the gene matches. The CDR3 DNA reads TGTGCCATCAGTGTTAGTAAGGGGGCGAGTGAAAAACTGTTTTTT. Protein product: CAISVSKGASEKLFF.